The entry below gives a single TCR beta chain sequence along with its context. Its specificity is not known. Method: immunoSEQ multiplex PCR; TCRdb's copy keeps in-frame clones and lacks some. The repertoire consists of 25,000 to 35,000 clones, with 70% to 85% occurring once and the leading ten covering around a fifth. The data derive from a study of OX40 agonist ivuxolimab in advanced cancers. Whole-study context: Administration of intravenous ivuxolimab to patients occurred every 2 weeks at 0.01 to 10 mg/kg. Three patients, one with hepatocellular carcinoma and two with cutaneous melanoma, achieved partial responses. Study results and limitations: Determination of antigen specificity was not performed for the expanded peripheral T cells.

Germline loops: CDR1 MDHEN, CDR2 SYDVKM. Trimming took 8 bases from V and 0 from J, leaving 8 bases between them. This CDR3 is built from 12 residues. The rearrangement uses TRBV28 and TRBJ2-7, with no clear D. The source was CD4+ or CD8+ T cells sorted from blood, collected in a trial of the OX40 agonist ivuxolimab. The origin of this receptor is an adult with an advanced solid tumor such as melanoma, head and neck, liver or kidney cancer. The CDR3 loop reads CASVGSSYEQYF. The CDR3 bases are TGTGCCAGCGTCGGAAGCTCCTACGAGCAGTACTTC.